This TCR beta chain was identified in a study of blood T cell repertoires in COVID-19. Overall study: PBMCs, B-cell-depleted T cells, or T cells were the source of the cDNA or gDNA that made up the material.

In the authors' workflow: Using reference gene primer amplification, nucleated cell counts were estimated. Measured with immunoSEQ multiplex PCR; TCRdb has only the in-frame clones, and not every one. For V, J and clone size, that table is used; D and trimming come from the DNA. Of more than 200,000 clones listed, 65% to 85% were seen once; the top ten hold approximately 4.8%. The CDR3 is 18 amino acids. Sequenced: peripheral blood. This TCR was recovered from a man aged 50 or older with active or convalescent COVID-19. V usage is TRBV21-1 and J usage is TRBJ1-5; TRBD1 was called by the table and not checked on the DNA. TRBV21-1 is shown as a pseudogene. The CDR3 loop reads CASSGRRDREKGNQPQHF. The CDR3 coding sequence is TGTGCCAGCAGCGGACGCCGGGACAGGGAAAAAGGCAATCAGCCCCAGCATTTT.